Listed here are 31 T cell receptor beta chains from one sample, sequenced in a study of shared clonotypes between healthy human individuals. Sequenced by immunoSEQ multiplex PCR; TCRdb stores in-frame clones only, minus some. This sample has about 2 million clones; approximately 94% occur once, and the top ten carry 0.9% to 1.4%. In the naive CD8 group, cells lacked CD45RO and were positively selected for CCR7, so terminally differentiated effector memory CD45RA+ cells were left out. Sequencing was performed on naive CD8+ T cells sorted from blood. All receptors come from a man in his late teens or twenties in good health.

The CDR3 loop is CASSYSGIGNQPQHF. As DNA, the CDR3 is TGTGCCAGCAGTTACTCGGGGATAGGCAATCAGCCCCAGCATTTT. The chain employs TRBV6-5 and TRBJ1-5, with D hard to call. Germline loops: CDR1 MNHEY, CDR2 SVGAGI. Trimming pared 0 bases from V and 2 bases from J, leaving 8 bases between. The CDR3 contains 15 residues.

The genes are TRBV28 and TRBJ2-7; 14 bases match TRBD2. V lost 6 bases and J lost 5; bases outside the gene matches: 6. CDR1 is MDHEN, CDR2 SYDVKM, per germline. The CDR3 totals 15 residues. Here the CDR3 DNA reads TGTGCCAGCAGAAGACTAGCGGGGGGGCCCCACGAGCAGTACTTC. It translates to CASRRLAGGPHEQYF.

This chain connects TRBV5-1 to TRBJ2-5, with 7 positions matching TRBD1. This CDR3 region has 16 residues. CDR1 SGHRS and CDR2 YFSETQ come from the germline V gene. V lost 4 bases and J lost 4; bases outside the gene matches: 13. CDR3 in amino acids: CASSGTRDRLGETQYF. CDR3 bases: TGCGCCAGCAGCGGTACCCGGGACAGACTGGGAGAGACCCAGTACTTC.

This clone was seen a single time. V and J are TRBV30 and TRBJ2-1; TRBD1 aligns across 10 bases. The trim removed 1 base at V and 2 bases at J, leaving 11 bases unmatched. The CDR3 consists of 18 residues. Germline V lookup: CDR1 GTSNPN, CDR2 SVGIG (reference sequence). The CDR3 bases are TGTGCCTGGAGTGCGATCATCTTGACAGGGGGCACCTACAATGAGCAGTTCTTC. It specifies CAWSAIILTGGTYNEQFF.

As for this clone: The identical CDR3 is also encoded by other nucleotide sequences in the sample. The chain has TRBV7-9 and TRBJ2-7, with TRBD2 matching 9 bases. V lost 4 bases, J lost 0 bases, and 4 bases stayed unmatched. The V gene's germline CDR1 is SEHNR and CDR2 FQNEAQ (reference sequence). The CDR3 spans 15 residues. The CDR3, as DNA: TGTGCCAGCAGCTCGACTAGCGGCAGCTCCTACGAGCAGTACTTC. It yields the protein CASSSTSGSSYEQYF.

V and J are TRBV4-1 and TRBJ2-7, with D perhaps TRBD1 (5 bases). The CDR3 extends over 13 amino acids. Germline CDR1 and CDR2: MGHRA and YSYEKL. V gave up 4 bases and J gave up 3 bases, with 10 bases separating them. This chain's CDR3 is CASSPGRVYEQYF. The CDR3 DNA is TGCGCCAGCAGCCCAGGCAGGGTCTACGAGCAGTACTTC.

Points on this clone: Other DNA sequences of this sample code for an identical CDR3. The chain carries TRBV9 and TRBJ2-1; D not resolved. The germline gives CDR1 SGDLS, CDR2 YYNGEE. With 4 bases removed from V and 0 bases from J, the gap between germline ends came to 11 bases. There are 15 residues in the CDR3. The CDR3: CASSPPPGSYNEQFF. The CDR3 DNA reads as TGTGCCAGCAGCCCACCCCCCGGCTCCTACAATGAGCAGTTCTTC. Full variable domain (missing parts from reference TRBV9 and TRBJ2-1): DSGVTQTPKHLITATGQRVTLRCSPRSGDLSVYWYQQSLDQGLQFLIQYYNGEERAKGNILERFSAQQFPDLHSELNLSSLELGDSALYFCASSPPPGSYNEQFFGPGTRLTVL.

Comments on this clone: Within the sample, other DNA sequences also encode this same CDR3. The chain employs TRBV27 and TRBJ2-1; 8 bases fit TRBD1. The CDR3 runs to 15 residues. The V gene end was trimmed by 6 bases and the J gene end by 0 bases; junction bases not matched to a gene: 4. Per the germline V gene, CDR1 is MNHEY and CDR2 is SMNVEV (reference sequence). As DNA, the CDR3 is TGTGCCAGCAGCTGGGACAGGAGCTCCTACAATGAGCAGTTCTTC. Amino acid sequence: CASSWDRSSYNEQFF.

Details on this clone: Distinct nucleotide sequences in the sample also encode this CDR3. V is TRBV5-8 and J is TRBJ2-5; 8 bases are a match to TRBD1. V dropped 4 bases and J dropped 1; count of bases not matched to a gene: 3. This CDR3 region has 14 residues. The germline V gene encodes CDR1 SGHTS and CDR2 YDEGEE. Written as DNA, the CDR3 is TGTGCCAGCAGCCTCGGACAGGGCCAAGAGACCCAGTACTTC. This sequence encodes CASSLGQGQETQYF.

This chain's CDR3 is CATSFRRGISYEQYF. The CDR3 DNA is TGTGCCACCTCGTTCCGACGGGGGATTTCCTACGAGCAGTACTTC. This chain uses TRBV6-1 with TRBJ2-7, with D possibly matching TRBD2 (6 bases). The CDR3 covers 15 residues. Germline V gene data show CDR1 as MNHNS and CDR2 as SASEGT. Deletions cut 10 bases from V and 1 base from J, with 20 bases between.

This rearrangement joins TRBV12-5 to TRBJ2-7, with 8 bases identical to TRBD2. The CDR3 has 13 amino acids. Trimming cost V 2 bases and J 3 bases; bases outside gene matches: 0. Germline-derived CDR1 and CDR2 are LGHNT and FRNRAP. This CDR3 is CASGLTSGYEQYF. Here the CDR3 DNA reads TGTGCTAGTGGTTTGACTAGCGGCTACGAGCAGTACTTC.

V gene TRBV7-9 combines with J gene TRBJ2-2, with D unclear. V lost 5 bases, J lost 5 bases, and 18 bases lay in between. Germline values: CDR1 SEHNR, CDR2 FQNEAQ (reference sequence). There are 16 residues in the CDR3. The CDR3 DNA reads as TGTGCCAGCAGCCCGCCGATAGGGCAGTGGACCGGGGAGCTGTTTTTT. Its translation: CASSPPIGQWTGELFF. The full variable domain, in which reference TRBV7-9 and TRBJ2-2 provide the parts outside the CDR3, is DTGVSQNPRHKITKRGQNVTFRCDPISEHNRLYWYRQTLGQGPEFLTYFQNEAQLEKSRLLSDRFSAERPKGSFSTLEIQRTEQGDSAMYLCASSPPIGQWTGELFFGEGSRLTVL.

The chain couples TRBV9 to TRBJ1-3; weak D call: TRBD1 (5 bases). The germline gives CDR1 SGDLS, CDR2 YYNGEE. This CDR3 contains 15 residues. Trimming took off 0 bases at V and 7 bases at J, with 14 bases between the two ends. The chain's CDR3 is CASSVAMGGGNTIYF. CDR3 coding DNA: TGTGCCAGCAGCGTAGCAATGGGGGGAGGGAACACCATATATTTT.

This chain links TRBV30 with TRBJ1-1; the D is unclear. The CDR3 consists of 13 residues. Trimming took 0 bases from V and 6 from J, leaving 11 bases between them. Germline CDR1 and CDR2: GTSNPN and SVGIG (reference sequence). CDR3 loop: CAWSVGGVSEAFF. Here the CDR3 DNA reads TGTGCCTGGAGTGTAGGAGGCGTCTCTGAAGCTTTCTTT.

V usage is TRBV5-4 and J usage is TRBJ2-2; the D is unclear. This CDR3 contains 11 residues. CDR1 and CDR2 from the germline V gene are SGHNT and YYREEE (reference sequence). The germline V and J ends were trimmed by 7 bases and 2 bases, with 3 bases remaining between them. DNA for the CDR3: TGTGCCAGCGGCAACACCGGGGAGCTGTTTTTT. This gives the protein CASGNTGELFF. Combining the CDR3 with reference TRBV5-4 and TRBJ2-2 gives the whole variable domain ETGVTQSPTHLIKTRGQQVTLRCSSQSGHNTVSWYQQALGQGPQFIFQYYREEENGRGNFPPRFSGLQFPNYSSELNVNALELDDSALYLCASGNTGELFFGEGSRLTVL.

Worth noting for this clone: At the DNA level, this CDR3 is encoded by other sequences in the same sample as well. The rearrangement links TRBV4-1 to TRBJ2-1; a weak D match, TRBD2 (6 bases). Germline CDR1 and CDR2: MGHRA and YSYEKL. The V gene lost 4 bases and the J gene lost 2 bases, with 15 bases spanning the gap. The CDR3 contains 16 residues. CDR3: CASSPLGGSPYNEQFF. The DNA for the CDR3 is TGCGCCAGCAGCCCGCTAGGAGGGAGCCCCTACAATGAGCAGTTCTTC.

The chain recombines TRBV5-6 with TRBJ2-1; 9 positions agree with TRBD2. CDR1 and CDR2 (germline): SGHDT, YYEEEE. The CDR3 runs to 13 residues. V lost 1 base and J lost 9; bases outside the gene matches: 2. The CDR3 DNA reads TGTGCCAGCAGCTTGCTAGCGGGGATTGAGCAGTTCTTC. Its protein product is CASSLLAGIEQFF.

The rearrangement uses TRBV5-1 and TRBJ1-3; TRBD1 matches 8 bases. Looked up from germline, CDR1 is SGHRS and CDR2 is YFSETQ. Trimming removed 6 bases from V and 2 bases from J; junction bases left unmatched: 4. This CDR3 spans 14 amino acids. The DNA for the CDR3 is TGCGCCAGCACCCCGGACAGGGCTGGAAACACCATATATTTT. This translates into CASTPDRAGNTIYF.

This chain uses TRBV5-5 with TRBJ2-7, with D maybe TRBD2 (5 bases). The germline V gene has CDR1 SGHKS and CDR2 YYEKEE (reference sequence). Between the trimmed V and J ends, which lost 0 bases and 6 bases, there was a span of 16 bases. There are 15 residues in the CDR3. CDR3 region: CASSLEAWTSLEQYF. Written as DNA, the CDR3 is TGTGCCAGCAGCTTGGAGGCGTGGACTTCCCTCGAGCAGTACTTC.

V gene TRBV15 combines with J gene TRBJ2-5; 8 bases map to TRBD2. CDR1 and CDR2 from the germline V gene are LNHNV and YYDKDF (reference sequence). The junction had 11 bases not matched to a gene; V was cut back by 2 bases and J by 3 bases. The length of the CDR3 is 17 residues. The CDR3 bases are TGTGCCACCAGCAGATCGAAGGTAGCGGGAATCAAAGAGACCCAGTACTTC. Its protein is CATSRSKVAGIKETQYF.

For this clone: Distinct nucleotide sequences in the sample also encode this CDR3. The rearrangement uses TRBV11-3 and TRBJ2-1, with 15 bases fitting TRBD2. CDR1 and CDR2 (germline): SGHNT, YENEEA. Trimming cost V 4 bases and J 4 bases; bases outside gene matches: 2. The CDR3 runs to 16 residues. The CDR3 region is CASSSGLAGGYNEQFF. The CDR3 DNA is TGTGCCAGCAGCTCCGGACTAGCGGGAGGGTACAATGAGCAGTTCTTC. Together with reference TRBV11-3 and TRBJ2-1, the CDR3 gives the full variable domain: EAGVVQSPRYKIIEKKQPVAFWCNPISGHNTLYWYLQNLGQGPELLIRYENEEAVDDSQLPKDRFSAERLKGVDSTLKIQPAELGDSAVYLCASSSGLAGGYNEQFFGPGTRLTVL.

This chain links TRBV30 with TRBJ1-2; D ambiguous. This CDR3 has 13 residues. Germline V CDR1 and CDR2: GTSNPN, SVGIG (reference sequence). Trimming cost V 3 bases and J 2 bases, with 10 bases left between them. The CDR3 DNA reads as TGTGCCTGGAGCCCCCTTGGGAACTATGGCTACACCTTC. Its protein product is CAWSPLGNYGYTF.

The rearrangement joins TRBV9 to TRBJ2-4, with D maybe TRBD1 (6 bases). Germline V gene lookup returns CDR1 SGDLS and CDR2 YYNGEE. Trimming cost V 3 bases and J 8 bases, with 18 bases left between them. CDR3 length: 15 amino acids. CDR3 sequence: CASSETGGTGYIQYF. CDR3 DNA sequence: TGTGCCAGCAGCGAGACAGGTGGGACGGGATACATTCAGTACTTC.

A word on this clone: Other DNA sequences in the same sample also yield this CDR3. The chain carries TRBV28 and TRBJ1-1, with D perhaps matching TRBD1 (6 bases). The germline CDR1 and CDR2 sequences are MDHEN and SYDVKM. The V gene lost 1 base and the J gene lost 1 base, with 7 bases spanning the gap. CDR3 length equals 14 residues. This chain's CDR3 is CASSLLGGNTEAFF. The CDR3 DNA reads as TGTGCCAGCAGTTTATTAGGGGGGAACACTGAAGCTTTCTTT.

CDR3 protein: CASSYSGGTSTDTQYF. DNA of the CDR3: TGTGCCAGCAGTTACTCGGGGGGGACTAGCACAGATACGCAGTATTTT. The chain uses TRBV6-6 and TRBJ2-3; 7 bases fit TRBD2. The CDR3 sequence is 16 residues long. V lost 0 bases and J lost 0; bases outside the gene matches: 3. Germline CDR1 reads MNHNY; CDR2 reads SVGAGI (reference sequence).

The chain joins TRBV7-9 to TRBJ2-7; D is unclear. V was trimmed by 2 bases and J by 5 bases, leaving 13 bases between them. The germline V gene has CDR1 SEHNR and CDR2 FQNEAQ (reference sequence). The CDR3 is 14 amino acids. Written as DNA, the CDR3 is TGTGCCAGCAGCTTAAGTGAGACCCCTCACGAGCAGTACTTC. It codes for CASSLSETPHEQYF.

V and J are TRBV10-2 and TRBJ2-7, with TRBD2 matching over 11 bases. Germline loops: CDR1 WSHSY, CDR2 SAAADI. The CDR3 runs to 16 residues. Trimming took 7 bases from V and 2 from J; bases not matched to a gene: 10. The CDR3 region has the DNA TGCGCCAGCACCGAAGGGACTAGCGGACTCGCCTACGAGCAGTACTTC. Amino acid sequence: CASTEGTSGLAYEQYF.

The V call is TRBV6-5, the J call TRBJ1-2, with 8 bases matching TRBD1. V trimming: 7 bases; J trimming: 5 bases; junction bases outside the gene matches: 3. Germline V gene lookup returns CDR1 MNHEY and CDR2 SVGAGI. The CDR3 covers 12 residues. Written as DNA, the CDR3 is TGTGCCAGCAACACAGGGGGGTATGGCTACACCTTC. Residues: CASNTGGYGYTF.

The rearrangement uses TRBV29-1 and TRBJ2-1; 9 positions match TRBD2. CDR3 length: 13 amino acids. The germline CDR1 and CDR2 sequences are SQVTM and ANQGSEA. After removal of 3 bases from V and 15 bases from J, the junction contained 12 bases not matched to a gene. The CDR3 sequence is CSVDFGRLAGAFF. Written as DNA, the CDR3 is TGCAGCGTTGATTTTGGCAGGTTAGCGGGAGCGTTCTTC.

The V and J genes are TRBV4-1 and TRBJ1-6; the D is unclear. This CDR3 has 15 amino acids. Germline lookup yields CDR1 MGHRA and CDR2 YSYEKL. V was trimmed by 2 bases and J by 7 bases, leaving 12 bases between them. In DNA form, the CDR3 reads TGCGCCAGCAGCCAACTAACCGGCGAGAATTCACCCCTCCACTTT. This gives the protein CASSQLTGENSPLHF.

The table lists this clone with a few counts. At the DNA level, this CDR3 is encoded by other sequences in the same sample as well. The chain uses TRBV19 and TRBJ2-7, with 10 nucleotides matching TRBD1. Germline V CDR1 and CDR2: LNHDA, SQIVND (reference sequence). V lost 3 bases to trimming and J lost 2 bases; unmatched junction nucleotides: 1. The CDR3 totals 14 residues. CDR3: CASSIGTGAYEQYF. The DNA for the CDR3 is TGTGCCAGTAGTATCGGGACAGGGGCCTACGAGCAGTACTTC.